The rows below give T cell receptor beta chains drawn from one sample of a study of blood T cells in healthy people across ages. A single record per CDR3 protein comes from TCRdb applying MiXCR to the 5' RACE reads. The sample yields some 800,000 distinct CDR3 sequences, around 45% seen once. Sequencing was performed on blood. The receptors stem from a man in his 60s in good health. Each CDR3 is given with its conserved first and last residue. D genes are given only for firm matches. Not all rows give a size; the values are once, few, many and, for expanded clones, a class.

V gene	J gene	D gene	clone size	CDR3 DNA	CDR3 protein
TRBV24-1	TRBJ2-1	TRBD2	-	TGTGCCACCAGTGACCCTAGCGGGGGGCCCAACAATGAGCAGTTCTTC	CATSDPSGGPNNEQFF
TRBV6-5	TRBJ1-6	-	-	TGTGCCAGCAGTTACTCATCCCCCATCTGGAGTAACTCACCCCTCCACTTT	CASSYSSPIWSNSPLHF
TRBV10-3	TRBJ2-3	-	few	TGTGCCATCAGTGAGTACGAAACAGATACGCAGTATTTT	CAISEYETDTQYF
TRBV4-3	TRBJ2-7	-	few	TGCGCCAGCAGCCAATACGAGGCCGGCTACGAGCAGTACTTC	CASSQYEAGYEQYF
TRBV3-1	TRBJ1-1	-	once	TGTGCCAGCAGCCGCCACGGCCCTAACCCTAACACTGAAGCTTTCTTT	CASSRHGPNPNTEAFF
TRBV3-1	TRBJ1-6	TRBD1	-	TGTGCCAGCAGCCAAGGTCGACAGGGATATAATTCACCCCTCCACTTT	CASSQGRQGYNSPLHF
TRBV5-6	TRBJ1-1	-	-	TGTGCCAGCAGAATGAGTGACACTGAAGCTTTCTTT	CASRMSDTEAFF
TRBV25-1	TRBJ1-4	-	-	TGTGCCAGCAGTGAATCTTACGGTGAAAAACTGTTTTTT	CASSESYGEKLFF
TRBV12-3/TRBV12-4	TRBJ1-1	TRBD1	-	TGTGCCAGCACCCTACAACAGGGGCGCACTGAAGCTTTCTTT	CASTLQQGRTEAFF
TRBV7-9	TRBJ1-3	-	-	TGTGCCAGCAGAGAGGTCTTCTCTGGAAACACCATATATTTT	CASREVFSGNTIYF
TRBV21-1	TRBJ1-1	-	once	TGTGCCAGCTTCGGCAGGCGCCTTATGAACACTGAAACTTTCTTT	CASFGRRLMNTETFF
TRBV3-1	TRBJ1-2	-	-	TGTGCCAGCAGCCAAGTGTCAATAAATGGCTACACCTTC	CASSQVSINGYTF
TRBV20-1	TRBJ2-3	-	-	TGCAGTGCTAGAGATTGGGGCATCACAGATACGCAGTATTTT	CSARDWGITDTQYF
TRBV7-2	TRBJ2-1	TRBD2	-	TGTGCCAGCAGCTTTACGACTAGCGGGGGGCTGGGTGAGCAGTTCTTC	CASSFTTSGGLGEQFF
TRBV5-5	TRBJ2-6	-	-	TGTGCCAGCAGCCACCTTAGGGCAAACTCTCAGTCTGGGGCCAACGTCCTGACTTTC	CASSHLRANSQSGANVLTF
TRBV7-2	TRBJ2-1	-	-	TGTGCCAGCAGCCGTTCGGGACTCCAGAATGAGCAGTTCTTC	CASSRSGLQNEQFF
TRBV9	TRBJ2-3	-	few	TGTGCCAGCAGCGTAGGGACCCACCCCACACGCGGCCGCACAGATACGCAGTATTTT	CASSVGTHPTRGRTDTQYF
TRBV7-2	TRBJ2-2	-	-	TGTGCCAGCAAACCCGGGGGTTTCACCGGGGAGCTGTTTTTT	CASKPGGFTGELFF
TRBV7-2	TRBJ2-7	-	-	TGTGCCAGCAGCTTGGACGGGGGGCCCTCCTACGAGCAGTACTTC	CASSLDGGPSYEQYF
TRBV5-1	TRBJ2-7	-	-	TGCGCCAGCAGCTCGGCCGGGACAACAGGCGAGCAGTACTTC	CASSSAGTTGEQYF
TRBV7-9	TRBJ2-3	TRBD1	-	TGTGCCAGCAGCCGCCGACAGGGGTTGGCAGATACGCAGTATTTT	CASSRRQGLADTQYF
TRBV15	TRBJ2-1	TRBD1	few	TGTGCCACCGCGAGAAGGACAGGGTTGGATGAGCAGTTCTTC	CATARRTGLDEQFF
TRBV27	TRBJ1-5	TRBD1	-	TGTGCCAGCAGTCCGAATACAGGGGGTAATCAGCCCCAGCATTTT	CASSPNTGGNQPQHF
TRBV6-2/TRBV6-3	TRBJ1-5	-	-	TGTGCCAGCAGTTACCGGACCGCTGGACAGCCCCAGCATTTT	CASSYRTAGQPQHF
TRBV4-3	TRBJ2-1	-	few	TGCGCCAGCAGCCTGCAAGCGGGCCCCTACAATGAGCAGTTCTTC	CASSLQAGPYNEQFF
TRBV6-2/TRBV6-3	TRBJ2-6	TRBD1	-	TGTGCCAGCGTCAGGGGGCCTGGGGCCAACGTCCTGACTTTC	CASVRGPGANVLTF